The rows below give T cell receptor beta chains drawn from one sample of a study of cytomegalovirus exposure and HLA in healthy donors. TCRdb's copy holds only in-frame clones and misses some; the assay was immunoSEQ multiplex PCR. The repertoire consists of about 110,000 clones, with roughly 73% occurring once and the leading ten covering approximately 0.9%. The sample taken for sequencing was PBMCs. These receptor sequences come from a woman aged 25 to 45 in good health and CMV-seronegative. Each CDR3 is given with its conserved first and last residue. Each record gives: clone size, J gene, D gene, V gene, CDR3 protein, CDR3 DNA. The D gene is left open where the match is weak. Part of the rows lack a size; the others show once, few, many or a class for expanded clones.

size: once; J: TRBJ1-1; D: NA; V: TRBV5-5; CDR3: CASSFAGLFDTEAFF; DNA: TGTGCCAGCAGCTTCGCAGGGTTGTTTGACACTGAAGCTTTCTTT
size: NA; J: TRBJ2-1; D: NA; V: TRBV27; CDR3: CASSFSRGGDEQFF; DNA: TGTGCCAGCAGTTTCTCCCGTGGGGGCGATGAGCAGTTCTTC
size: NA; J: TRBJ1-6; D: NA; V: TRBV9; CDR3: CASSAVKRDSPLHF; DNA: TGTGCCAGCAGCGCCGTCAAGAGGGATTCACCCCTCCACTTT
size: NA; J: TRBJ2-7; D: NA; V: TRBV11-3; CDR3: CASTHTPTQQYF; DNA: TGTGCCAGCACCCATACTCCTACCCAGCAGTACTTC
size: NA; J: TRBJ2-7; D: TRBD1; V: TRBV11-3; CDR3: CASSLDRGTGYEQYF; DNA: TGTGCCAGCAGCTTAGATAGAGGGACAGGGTACGAGCAGTACTTC
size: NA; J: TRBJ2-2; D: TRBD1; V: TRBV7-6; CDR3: CASSLSPGTGEGFGELFF; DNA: TGTGCCAGCAGCTTAAGTCCCGGGACAGGGGAGGGGTTCGGGGAGCTGTTTTTT
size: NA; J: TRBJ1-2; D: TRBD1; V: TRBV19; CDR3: CASTVRTGVGGYTF; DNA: TGTGCCAGTACCGTTCGGACAGGGGTAGGTGGCTACACCTTC
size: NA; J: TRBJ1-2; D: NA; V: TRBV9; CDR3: CASSLTGAPLSYGYTF; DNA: TGTGCCAGCAGCTTAACAGGTGCCCCCCTTAGCTATGGCTACACCTTC
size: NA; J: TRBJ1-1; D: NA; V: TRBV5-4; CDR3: CASSPSIPGTEAFF; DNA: TGTGCCAGCAGCCCCTCCATCCCGGGCACTGAAGCTTTCTTT
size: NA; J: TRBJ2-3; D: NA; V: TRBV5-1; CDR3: CASSNPLGLLTDTQYF; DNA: TGCGCCAGCAGCAACCCACTGGGACTCCTCACAGATACGCAGTATTTT
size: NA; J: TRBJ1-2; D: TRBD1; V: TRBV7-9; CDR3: CASSREDRVYGYTF; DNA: TGTGCCAGCAGCCGCGAAGACAGGGTTTATGGCTACACCTTC
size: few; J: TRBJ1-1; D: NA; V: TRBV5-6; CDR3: CATYRWVNTEAFF; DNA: TGTGCCACATACAGATGGGTGAACACTGAAGCTTTCTTT
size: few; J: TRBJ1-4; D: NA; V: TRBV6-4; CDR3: CASSDSSGAGEKLFF; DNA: TGTGCCAGCAGTGACTCAAGCGGAGCGGGCGAAAAACTGTTTTTT
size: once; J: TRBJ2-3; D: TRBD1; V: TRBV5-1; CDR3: CASSLGQGANTQYF; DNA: TGCGCCAGCAGCTTGGGACAGGGGGCGAATACGCAGTATTTT
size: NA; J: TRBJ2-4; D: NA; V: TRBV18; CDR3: CASSPGESKNIQYF; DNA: TGTGCCAGCTCACCAGGGGAGTCCAAAAACATTCAGTACTTC
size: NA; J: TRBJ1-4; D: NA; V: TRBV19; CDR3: CASTYRGGVPLNEKLFF; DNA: TGTGCCAGCACGTATAGGGGGGGCGTGCCCCTTAATGAAAAACTGTTTTTT
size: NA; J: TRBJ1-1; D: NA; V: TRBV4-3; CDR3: CASSQDVQGGMAFF; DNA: TGCGCCAGCAGCCAAGATGTACAGGGCGGAATGGCTTTCTTT
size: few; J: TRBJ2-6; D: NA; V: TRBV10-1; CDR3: CASSSTGTGANVLTF; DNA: TGCGCCAGCAGTTCTACAGGGACAGGGGCCAACGTCCTGACTTTC
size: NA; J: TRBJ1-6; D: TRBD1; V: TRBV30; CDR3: CAWSLYGQGYNSPLHF; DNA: TGTGCCTGGAGTCTTTACGGACAGGGGTATAATTCACCCCTCCACTTT
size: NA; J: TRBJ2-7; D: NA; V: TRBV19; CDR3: CASSPQGSYEQYF; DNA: TGTGCCAGTAGTCCCCAGGGGTCCTACGAGCAGTACTTC
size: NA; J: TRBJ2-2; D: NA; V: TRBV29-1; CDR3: CSVEGGAGELFF; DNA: TGCAGCGTTGAAGGCGGGGCCGGGGAGCTGTTTTTT
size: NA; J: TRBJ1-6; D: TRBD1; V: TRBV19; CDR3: CASSTGIGVYSPLHF; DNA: TGTGCCAGTTCGACAGGGATTGGCGTATATTCACCCCTCCACTTT
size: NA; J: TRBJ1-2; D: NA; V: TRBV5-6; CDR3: CASRSGGADYGYTF; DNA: TGTGCCAGCAGGTCCGGGGGGGCGGACTATGGCTACACCTTC
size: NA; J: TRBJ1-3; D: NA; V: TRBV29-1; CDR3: CSVEAQGGNTIYF; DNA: TGCAGCGTTGAAGCACAGGGTGGAAACACCATATATTTT